This T cell receptor beta chain was identified during a study of PD-L1 blockade in urothelial cancer. Whole-study context: Samples came from 3 weeks, at the second dose, and 6 weeks into treatment.

Germline lookup yields CDR1 SQVTM and CDR2 ANQGSEA. This CDR3 contains 12 residues. V gave up 5 bases and J gave up 1 base, with 8 bases separating them. Assay: immunoSEQ multiplex PCR; the TCRdb copy retains only in-frame clones and omits some. The profile shows some 30,000 clones, about 90% of them singletons. The TCR was taken from a man aged 45-65 years with urothelial cancer. The chain has TRBV29-1 and TRBJ1-1; unclear D gene. The sample here was PBMCs, taken around atezolizumab (anti-PD-L1) treatment. The CDR3 sequence is CSVLSTNTEAFF. The CDR3 region has the DNA TGCAGCGTTCTATCTACGAACACTGAAGCTTTCTTT. Based on the CDR3 plus reference TRBV29-1 and TRBJ1-1, the full variable domain is SAVISQKPSRDICQRGTSLTIQCQVDSQVTMMFWYRQQPGQSLTLIATANQGSEATYESGFVIDKFPISRPNLTFSTLTVSNMSPEDSSIYLCSVLSTNTEAFFGQGTRLTVV.